This T cell receptor (beta chain) was sequenced in a study of radiation and T cells in renal cell carcinoma (dated by TCRdb to the early 2020s). With regard to the full study: In total, almost 55 samples, comprising some 25 tumors and approximately 27 peripheral blood samples, were subjected to TCR beta sequencing. Across all 55 or so samples, 4,000,000 or so unique CDR3 nucleotide sequences, encoding 2,658,974 unique CDR3 amino acid sequences, were identified.

This clone was observed a handful of times. Its antigen is still unknown. No qualities accompany the bases; no much larger clone lies one base away. Based on the germline V gene, the CDR1 and CDR2 sequences are SNHLY and FYNNEI. There are 17 amino acids in the CDR3, from cysteine to phenylalanine inclusive. Only the CDR3 part of the read is kept: 51 bases, read in frame from the first base. Trimming removed 4 bases from V and 0 bases from J, leaving 19 bases between the germline ends. TCR beta libraries were generated from genomic DNA with the immunoSEQ kit, following the manufacturer's recommendations. To prepare libraries, a first multiplex PCR with proprietary primers was run, followed by a second PCR that added unique barcodes, and a bead cleanup was done after each round. Each sample batch included a kit-provided positive control reaction and a negative control reaction. The final libraries were assessed on an Agilent 4200 TapeStation D1000 ScreenTape, pooled by volume, and quantified by qPCR. Sequencing ran on an Illumina NextSeq500 with a MidOutput 150-cycle cartridge, using 156 Read1 and 15 Index1 cycles with kit custom primers. The pooled library was loaded at approximately 1 pM, with a roughly 22% PhiX control spiked in. Per the original workflow: Vendor-processed data were analyzed in R, and a clonotype was defined as all T cells sharing the same CDR3 nucleotide sequence. In the clone abundance analyses, frequencies in each sample were normalized to that sample's 10,000 most abundant clones. Public T cell clones, which averaged fewer than five per sample, were excluded before analysis. Dominant motif analysis used ImmunoMap with the PAM10 matrix, gap penalty 30 and homology threshold 0.3; motifs with cumulative frequency at least 0.01 counted as dominant. TCRdb carries this immuneACCESS record with in-frame sequences only. Its versions omit some clonotypes, under half of them owing to an unresolved V gene in the studies checked, with the rest unexplained. V, J and clone size are those of that table, while D and trimming were read from the DNA. This sample lists 7,500 to 8,000 clones; less than 70% were detected once. The ten largest clones add up to about 40% of the sample.

The time point label for this specimen denotes: tumor resected at nephrectomy. The label giving this sample's treatment or condition can be read as: treatment-naive control, cytoreductive nephrectomy. Control tumors were obtained from treatment-naive renal cell carcinoma patients in whom cytoreductive nephrectomy was performed without prior radiation. All patients had renal cell carcinoma with clear cell pathology. The control tumors used for TCR sequencing were from several females and roughly ten males, were resected between the early 2010s and the mid-2010s, and had a median patient age of roughly 58 years (range about 40 to 90). Tumors were mechanically dissociated, digested with collagenase/hyaluronidase at 37 °C, processed in gentleMACS C tubes, and stored in liquid nitrogen. Genomic DNA for TCR sequencing was prepared using the QIAamp DNA Blood Mini Kit (Qiagen). The analyses included just those samples that passed every quality control check.

On the study overall, not on this receptor specifically: Irradiated tumors showed higher TCR clonality than controls, with the top 100 clonotypes averaging roughly 50% of the repertoire versus around 43% in nephrectomy-only tumors. Only small tumor regions of roughly 1 g were available, so intratumoral heterogeneity was not captured. Effects of radiation dose or scheduling on the TCR repertoire could not be addressed with the single-armed trial design. A greater number of dominant CDR3 motifs was detected in irradiated tumors than in control tumors, and a larger share of the repertoire was occupied by these motifs in irradiated tumors than in control tumors.

This material consisted of tumor tissue, taken from a patient whose treatment was nephrectomy without radiotherapy. The V gene is TRBV2 and the J gene is TRBJ2-7; the D assignment is uncertain and may be TRBD1 or TRBD2, with 5 bases supporting each. The sequence was obtained from a woman aged 65 to 85 with renal cell carcinoma. The DNA reads TGTGCCAGCAGTGCCCGGGGACGGACCCCCAGCTCCTACGAGCAGTACTTC. This sequence encodes CASSARGRTPSSYEQYF.